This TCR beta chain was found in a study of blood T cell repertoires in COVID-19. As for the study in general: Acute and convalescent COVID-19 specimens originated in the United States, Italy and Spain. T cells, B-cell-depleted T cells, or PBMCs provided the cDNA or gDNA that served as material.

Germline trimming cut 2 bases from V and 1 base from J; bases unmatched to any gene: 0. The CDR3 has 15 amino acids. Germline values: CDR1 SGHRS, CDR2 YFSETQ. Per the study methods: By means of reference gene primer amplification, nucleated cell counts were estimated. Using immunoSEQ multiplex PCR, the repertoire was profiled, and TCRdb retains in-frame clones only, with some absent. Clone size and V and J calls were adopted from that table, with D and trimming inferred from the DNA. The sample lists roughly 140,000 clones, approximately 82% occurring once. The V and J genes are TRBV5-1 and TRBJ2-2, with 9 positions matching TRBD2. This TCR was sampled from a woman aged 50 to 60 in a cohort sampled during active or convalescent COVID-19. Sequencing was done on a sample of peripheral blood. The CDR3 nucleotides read TGCGCCAGCAGCTTTAGCGGGGGGAACACCGGGGAGCTGTTTTTT. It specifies CASSFSGGNTGELFF.